What follows are 26 T cell receptor beta chains derived from one specimen sequenced in a study of blood T cell repertoires in COVID-19. Produced via immunoSEQ multiplex PCR; TCRdb's table is partial and in-frame only. The sample carries 200,000 or so clones, around nine tenths recorded once. The source material was peripheral blood. The receptors come from a middle-aged man with COVID-19, enrolled during active disease.

This chain joins TRBV29-1 and TRBJ1-1; no firm D call. The CDR3 has 13 amino acids. V was shortened by 1 base and J by 5 bases, with 11 bases between the two germline ends. The germline V gene has CDR1 SQVTM and CDR2 ANQGSEA. The CDR3 DNA reads TGCAGCGTTGAAGCTCCGGGGAGGACTGAAGCTTTCTTT. This encodes CSVEAPGRTEAFF.

This clone is a singleton in its sample. J is TRBJ1-5 and V is TRBV20-1; D is unclear. CDR1 is DFQATT and CDR2 is SNEGSKA in the germline V gene (reference sequence). Trimming stripped 3 bases from V and 1 base from J, with 13 bases between. The CDR3 extends over 15 amino acids. CDR3 protein: CSASIGGISNQPQHF. In nucleotides, the CDR3 is TGCAGTGCTAGTATTGGAGGGATAAGCAATCAGCCCCAGCATTTT.

The chain is built from TRBV27 and TRBJ2-2; perhaps TRBD2 as D (6 bases). The CDR3 spans 15 residues. Per the germline V gene, CDR1 is MNHEY and CDR2 is SMNVEV (reference sequence). V was shortened by 6 bases and J by 6 bases, with 17 bases between the two germline ends. The CDR3 sequence: CASSSPRGRPGELFF. The CDR3 DNA follows: TGTGCCAGCAGCTCGCCTCGGGGGAGGCCCGGGGAGCTGTTTTTT.

The count of this clone is one. The chain recombines TRBV6-2 or TRBV6-3 with TRBJ1-5, with 8 bases matching TRBD1. After removal of 6 bases from V and 7 bases from J, the junction contained 8 bases not matched to a gene. Germline V gene data show CDR1 as MNHEY and CDR2 as SVGEGT. The length of the CDR3 is 14 residues. CDR3 in amino acids: CASSPDRGGQPQHF. The CDR3 nucleotides are TGTGCCAGCAGCCCAGACAGGGGAGGGCAGCCCCAGCATTTT.

J is TRBJ1-4 and V is TRBV19; TRBD1 aligns across 9 bases. Germline values: CDR1 LNHDA, CDR2 SQIVND (reference sequence). The CDR3 runs 16 residues. J lost 6 bases, V lost 6 bases, and 11 bases had no gene match. This CDR3 reads CASSGTGSGWYEKLFF. The CDR3 nucleotides read TGTGCCAGTAGCGGGACAGGGAGTGGATGGTATGAAAAACTGTTTTTT.

The V call is TRBV6-5, the J call TRBJ1-1, with a tentative D call TRBD1 (5 bases). The CDR3 runs to 14 residues. CDR1 MNHEY and CDR2 SVGAGI come from the germline V gene. V was trimmed by 0 bases and J by 8 bases, leaving 13 bases between them. The CDR3 DNA is TGTGCCAGCAGTTACTCGAGCGGGGGATGGGAAGCTTTCTTT. This translates into CASSYSSGGWEAFF.

This chain joins TRBV19 and TRBJ1-5, with 8 bases that match TRBD1. V dropped 4 bases and J dropped 1; count of bases not matched to a gene: 3. Per the germline V gene, CDR1 is LNHDA and CDR2 is SQIVND (reference sequence). The CDR3 covers 15 residues. In DNA, the CDR3 is TGTGCCAGTAGTACACAGGGGGTCAGCAATCAGCCCCAGCATTTT. Its protein product is CASSTQGVSNQPQHF.

The rearrangement links TRBV11-3 to TRBJ1-1, with D unresolved. V gave up 0 bases and J gave up 6 bases, with 8 bases separating them. This CDR3 is 13 amino acids long. CDR1 SGHNT and CDR2 YENEEA come from the germline V gene. The DNA for the CDR3 is TGTGCCAGCAGCTTAGATGAGGGCGCTGAAGCTTTCTTT. It encodes CASSLDEGAEAFF.

This clone was picked up one time. V gene TRBV3-1 (or the pseudogene TRBV3-2) combines with J gene TRBJ2-7, with TRBD2 matching over 7 bases. Germline CDR1 and CDR2: LGHDT and YNNKEL (reference sequence). The CDR3 is made up of 13 amino acids. The V and J ends lost 4 bases and 3 bases, in that order; junction bases with no gene match: 3. The chain's CDR3 is CASSPGTNYEQYF. CDR3 nucleotides: TGTGCCAGCAGCCCCGGGACTAACTACGAGCAGTACTTC.

The V and J genes are TRBV12-3 or TRBV12-4 and TRBJ1-5; D is ambiguous. V dropped 5 bases and J dropped 4 bases, with 9 bases sitting between them. The CDR3 loop spans 13 amino acids. The CDR3 loop reads CASSHRLNQPQHF. DNA for the CDR3: TGTGCCAGCAGTCACAGACTAAATCAGCCCCAGCATTTT.

This clone came up a few times. The rearrangement links TRBV11-2 to TRBJ1-2, with D possibly being TRBD1 (5 bases). The CDR3 runs to 14 residues. Germline V gene lookup returns CDR1 SGHAT and CDR2 FQNNGV. The germline V and J ends were trimmed by 0 bases and 8 bases, with 13 bases remaining between them. CDR3 in DNA: TGTGCCAGCAGCTTAGATGGCAGGGTCGGGGGCTACACCTTC. This encodes CASSLDGRVGGYTF.

The chain has TRBV25-1 and TRBJ2-7; the match to TRBD1 covers 10 bases. Germline CDR1 MGHDK, CDR2 SYGVNS. The CDR3 length is 15 residues. V gave up 5 bases and J gave up 6 bases; unmatched junction bases: 10. This CDR3 reads CASSQGGTGASEQYF. CDR3 nucleotides: TGTGCCAGCAGTCAGGGTGGGACAGGGGCTTCCGAGCAGTACTTC.

The gene calls are TRBV7-9 and TRBJ1-2, with D unresolved. The length of the CDR3 is 12 residues. The germline V and J ends were trimmed by 5 bases and 6 bases, with 10 bases remaining between them. Germline V gene lookup returns CDR1 SEHNR and CDR2 FQNEAQ (reference sequence). The CDR3 nucleotides are TGTGCCAGCAGCCGGGTAGAGGATGGCTACACCTTC. Protein sequence: CASSRVEDGYTF.

This chain joins TRBV30 and TRBJ2-5; possibly TRBD1 for D (5 bases). The CDR3 spans 15 residues. Germline CDR1 and CDR2: GTSNPN and SVGIG (reference sequence). V lost 4 bases, J lost 3 bases, and 18 bases lay in between. As DNA, the CDR3 is TGTGCCTGGAAAGGTGGCAGGACACCTGAAGAGACCCAGTACTTC. The encoded protein is CAWKGGRTPEETQYF.

The chain couples TRBV19 to TRBJ2-5; weak D call: TRBD2 (6 bases). Germline V CDR1 and CDR2: LNHDA, SQIVND (reference sequence). Deletions cut 3 bases from V and 5 bases from J, with 16 bases between. The CDR3 is 15 amino acids. This CDR3 is CASSIGQGGGETQYF. CDR3 bases: TGTGCCAGTAGTATTGGGCAGGGTGGAGGGGAGACCCAGTACTTC.

The V gene is TRBV6-6, the J gene TRBJ1-5; tentative D call: TRBD1 (6 bases). The germline CDR1 and CDR2 sequences are MNHNY and SVGAGI (reference sequence). V was cut by 5 bases and J by 0 bases, with 11 bases left in between. The CDR3 has 15 amino acids. The CDR3 DNA reads as TGTGCCAGCAGTCTACAGGGCCTTAGCAATCAGCCCCAGCATTTT. Encoded protein: CASSLQGLSNQPQHF.

The chain uses TRBV27 and TRBJ1-1; possibly TRBD1 for D (6 bases). Germline V gene lookup returns CDR1 MNHEY and CDR2 SMNVEV (reference sequence). This CDR3 contains 13 residues. The V and J ends lost 4 bases and 9 bases respectively, with 15 bases between them. The CDR3 here is CASSSTPRGQAFF. CDR3 nucleotides: TGTGCCAGCAGTTCTACCCCCAGGGGCCAAGCTTTCTTT.

CDR3 residues: CATSSLDRTGNTIYF. The CDR3 region has the DNA TGTGCCACCAGCAGCCTCGACAGGACTGGAAACACCATATATTTT. The chain carries TRBV15 and TRBJ1-3, with D perhaps matching TRBD1 (6 bases). The length of the CDR3 is 15 residues. The germline V gene encodes CDR1 LNHNV and CDR2 YYDKDF (reference sequence). Trimming took 3 bases from V and 2 from J, leaving 11 bases between them.

The gene calls are TRBV27 and TRBJ2-3, with TRBD1 matching 10 bases. The germline gives CDR1 MNHEY, CDR2 SMNVEV (reference sequence). The CDR3 length is 17 residues. V was clipped by 2 bases and J by 5 bases; unmatched bases: 10. The DNA of the CDR3 is TGTGCCAGCAGTTTAGGACTACCGGGACAGGGGTTAGATACGCAGTATTTT. Protein sequence: CASSLGLPGQGLDTQYF.

The genes are TRBV2 and TRBJ2-1; tentative D call: TRBD1 (5 bases). This CDR3 spans 13 amino acids. With 2 bases removed from V and 4 bases from J, the gap between germline ends came to 6 bases. Germline V gene sequence: CDR1 SNHLY, CDR2 FYNNEI. CDR3 nucleotides: TGTGCCAGCAGTGAACAGGGTTACAATGAGCAGTTCTTC. Translating it yields CASSEQGYNEQFF.

This clone was counted between two and nine times. V and J are TRBV12-3 or TRBV12-4 and TRBJ1-2, with 9 bases identical to TRBD1. This CDR3 spans 13 amino acids. Trimming at V came to 3 bases and at J to 4 bases, leaving 0 bases not matched to a gene. Written as DNA, the CDR3 is TGTGCCAGCAGTTTGACAGGGGGCTATGGCTACACCTTC. Its translation is CASSLTGGYGYTF.

The chain employs TRBV29-1 and TRBJ1-4, with TRBD1 matching over 9 bases. Per the germline V gene, CDR1 is SQVTM and CDR2 is ANQGSEA. The CDR3 covers 13 residues. V dropped 6 bases and J dropped 6; count of bases not matched to a gene: 5. As DNA, the CDR3 is TGCAGCGTACAGGGGGCGGAATATGAAAAACTGTTTTTT. Translating gives CSVQGAEYEKLFF.

The count of this clone is one. This chain connects TRBV11-2 to TRBJ2-5, with TRBD2 matching over 8 bases. J lost 5 bases, V lost 1 base, and 12 bases had no gene match. The length of the CDR3 is 17 residues. Per the germline V gene, CDR1 is SGHAT and CDR2 is FQNNGV. DNA of the CDR3: TGTGCCAGCAGCTTAGGGGGCCAGCGGGGGAAAGGGGAGACCCAGTACTTC. As protein: CASSLGGQRGKGETQYF.

For this clone: The same CDR3 can be traced to other DNA sequences in this sample. The V and J genes are TRBV7-2 and TRBJ2-1; 7 nucleotides align to TRBD1. Looked up from germline, CDR1 is SGHTA and CDR2 is FQGNSA. The CDR3 is 15 amino acids. The trim removed 0 bases at V and 3 bases at J, leaving 2 bases unmatched. CDR3 DNA: TGTGCCAGCAGCTTAGCGTCAGGGGGCTACAATGAGCAGTTCTTC. Translating gives CASSLASGGYNEQFF.

The V gene is TRBV30, the J gene TRBJ1-1; D uncertain. Germline loops: CDR1 GTSNPN, CDR2 SVGIG (reference sequence). CDR3 length: 14 amino acids. Trimming took off 0 bases at V and 8 bases at J, with 16 bases between the two ends. The CDR3 DNA reads as TGTGCCTGGAGTGTTTTTTTGGGCCGGTGGGAAGCTTTCTTT. This translates into CAWSVFLGRWEAFF.

In DNA form, the CDR3 reads TGTGCCAGCAGTTACGGGACTAGCGGCGAGCAGTACTTC. Translation gives CASSYGTSGEQYF. This chain links TRBV6-6 with TRBJ2-7, with TRBD2 matching 11 bases. V shed 2 bases and J 6 bases; nucleotides not matched to a gene: 0. Germline V gives CDR1 MNHNY, CDR2 SVGAGI (reference sequence). The CDR3 length is 13 residues.